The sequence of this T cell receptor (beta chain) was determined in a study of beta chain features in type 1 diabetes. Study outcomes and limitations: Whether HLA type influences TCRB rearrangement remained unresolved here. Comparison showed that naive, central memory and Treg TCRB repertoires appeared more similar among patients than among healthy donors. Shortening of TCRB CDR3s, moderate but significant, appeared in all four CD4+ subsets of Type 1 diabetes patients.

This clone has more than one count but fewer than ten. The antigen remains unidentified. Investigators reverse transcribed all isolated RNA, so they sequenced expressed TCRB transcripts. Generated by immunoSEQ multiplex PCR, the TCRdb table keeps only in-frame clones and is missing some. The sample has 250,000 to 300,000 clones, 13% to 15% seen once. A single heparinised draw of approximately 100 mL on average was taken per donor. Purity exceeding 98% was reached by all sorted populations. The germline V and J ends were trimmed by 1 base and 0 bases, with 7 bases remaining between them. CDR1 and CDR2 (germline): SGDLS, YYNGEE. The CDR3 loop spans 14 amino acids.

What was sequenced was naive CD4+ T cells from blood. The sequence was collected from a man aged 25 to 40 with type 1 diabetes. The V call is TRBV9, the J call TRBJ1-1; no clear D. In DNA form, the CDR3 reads TGTGCCAGCAGCGTAACGGAGATGAACACTGAAGCTTTCTTT. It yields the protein CASSVTEMNTEAFF.